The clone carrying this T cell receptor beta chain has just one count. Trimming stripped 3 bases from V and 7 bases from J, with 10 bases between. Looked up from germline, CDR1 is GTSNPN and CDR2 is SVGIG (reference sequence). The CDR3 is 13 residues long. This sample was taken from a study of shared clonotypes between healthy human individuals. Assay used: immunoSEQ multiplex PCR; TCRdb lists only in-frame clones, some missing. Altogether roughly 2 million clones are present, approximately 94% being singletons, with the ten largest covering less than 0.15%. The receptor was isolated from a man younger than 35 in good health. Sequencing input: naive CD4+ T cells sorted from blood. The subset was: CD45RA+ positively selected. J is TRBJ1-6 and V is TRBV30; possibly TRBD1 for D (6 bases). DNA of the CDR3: TGTGCCTGGAGGGTCACAGGGAATTCACCCCTCCACTTT. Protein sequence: CAWRVTGNSPLHF.